Listed below are T cell receptor beta chains from one sample, sequenced in a study of blood T cells in healthy people across ages. MiXCR, run by TCRdb on the 5' RACE reads, gives a single entry per CDR3 protein. The sample shows about 1.5 million distinct CDR3 sequences, around 40% of them seen only once. The sequencing sample was made of blood. Receptors were obtained from a woman under 30 in good health. Each CDR3 is given with its conserved first and last residue. The D gene is left open where the match is weak. Size values are once, few and many counts, or a class for expanded clones, and some rows have none.

V	size	D	J	CDR3	DNA
TRBV3-1	few	NA	TRBJ1-6	CASSPGLIDNSPLHF	TGTGCCAGCAGCCCGGGACTAATCGATAATTCACCCCTCCACTTT
TRBV5-1	few	NA	TRBJ2-7	CASSSSASGQYF	TGCGCCAGCAGCTCCTCAGCGAGTGGGCAGTACTTC
TRBV11-1	NA	NA	TRBJ2-7	CASSLNRDLSSYEQYF	TGTGCCAGCAGCTTGAACCGGGACTTGAGCTCCTACGAGCAGTACTTC
TRBV11-2	many	NA	TRBJ2-1	CASSLGTRINEQFF	TGTGCCAGCAGCTTAGGTACTAGGATCAATGAGCAGTTCTTC
TRBV7-8	few	NA	TRBJ2-1	CASSLIRAYNEQFF	TGTGCCAGCAGCTTAATCAGGGCCTACAATGAGCAGTTCTTC
TRBV20-1	many	TRBD1	TRBJ2-7	CSARGDRDYEQYF	TGCAGTGCTAGGGGGGACAGGGACTACGAGCAGTACTTC
TRBV6-2/TRBV6-3	NA	NA	TRBJ2-3	CASDVRENTDTQYF	TGTGCCAGCGATGTTAGAGAAAACACAGATACGCAGTATTTT
TRBV5-1	NA	NA	TRBJ1-1	CASSILTGMNTEAFF	TGCGCCAGCAGCATCTTAACAGGTATGAACACTGAAGCTTTCTTT
TRBV7-9	NA	TRBD1	TRBJ2-7	CASSLVDRGIYEQYF	TGTGCCAGCAGCTTAGTTGACAGGGGGATCTACGAGCAGTACTTC
TRBV5-1	NA	NA	TRBJ2-7	CASSLDPRTMSSYEQYF	TGCGCCAGCAGCTTGGACCCCAGGACTATGAGCTCCTACGAGCAGTACTTC
TRBV7-2	NA	NA	TRBJ1-2	CASSPDLRALYGYTF	TGTGCCAGCAGCCCGGACCTAAGGGCTTTGTATGGCTACACCTTC
TRBV20-1	NA	NA	TRBJ2-7	CSARGPKLEYEQYF	TGCAGTGCTAGAGGTCCCAAGTTAGAGTACGAGCAGTACTTC
TRBV7-2	NA	NA	TRBJ1-6	CASSSTVVGGSPLHF	TGTGCCAGCAGCTCTACGGTAGTGGGTGGTTCACCCCTCCACTTT
TRBV6-1	few	TRBD2	TRBJ2-1	CASSDMAGVYNEQFF	TGTGCCAGCAGTGATATGGCGGGAGTCTACAATGAGCAGTTCTTC
TRBV12-3/TRBV12-4	NA	NA	TRBJ2-7	CASTVGWNSSYEQYF	TGTGCCAGCACCGTAGGGTGGAACAGCTCCTACGAGCAGTACTTC
TRBV20-1	NA	NA	TRBJ2-6	CSARERRQPSGANVLTF	TGCAGTGCTAGAGAGAGAAGGCAGCCTTCTGGGGCCAACGTCCTGACTTTC
TRBV10-1	NA	TRBD2	TRBJ2-7	CASSAPGLAGGQGNEQYF	TGCGCCAGCAGTGCTCCGGGACTAGCGGGGGGGCAAGGCAATGAGCAGTACTTC
TRBV3-1	NA	NA	TRBJ2-7	CASSQGPSRYYEQYF	TGTGCCAGCAGCCAAGGACCTAGCCGGTACTACGAGCAGTACTTC
TRBV5-1	few	NA	TRBJ2-7	CASSRGQDPNYEQYF	TGCGCCAGCAGCAGAGGACAAGATCCTAACTACGAGCAGTACTTC
TRBV20-1	NA	NA	TRBJ1-1	CSASKVSEAFF	TGCAGTGCTTCCAAAGTATCTGAAGCTTTCTTT
TRBV4-1	NA	NA	TRBJ2-5	CASSKPGRQETQYF	TGCGCCAGCAGTAAACCGGGACGACAAGAGACCCAGTACTTC
TRBV18	NA	NA	TRBJ2-5	CASSPFSGQQETQYF	TGTGCCAGCTCACCGTTTTCAGGACAGCAAGAGACCCAGTACTTC
TRBV6-6	NA	NA	TRBJ2-7	CASTLRDASYEQYF	TGTGCCAGCACCCTGAGGGATGCCTCCTACGAGCAGTACTTC
TRBV5-6	few	TRBD2	TRBJ2-1	CASSLWLAGGFEQFF	TGTGCCAGCAGCTTGTGGCTAGCGGGAGGCTTTGAGCAGTTCTTC
TRBV10-3	NA	TRBD1	TRBJ2-3	CAIAQGEDTQYF	TGTGCCATCGCCCAGGGGGAGGATACGCAGTATTTT
TRBV29-1	NA	NA	TRBJ2-1	CSVRRGSTYEQFF	TGCAGCGTCCGGCGAGGTTCAACCTACGAGCAGTTCTTC
TRBV6-2/TRBV6-3	few	NA	TRBJ2-2	CASMGGTLNTGELFF	TGTGCCAGCATGGGCGGGACACTCAACACCGGGGAGCTGTTTTTT
TRBV29-1	NA	NA	TRBJ2-7	CSVEWQGTYEQYF	TGCAGCGTTGAGTGGCAGGGGACCTACGAGCAGTACTTC
TRBV7-6	NA	NA	TRBJ1-2	CASSPREPNYGYTF	TGTGCCAGCAGCCCAAGAGAACCTAACTATGGCTACACCTTC
TRBV6-2/TRBV6-3	NA	TRBD2	TRBJ2-1	CASSSPGIAGHNEQFF	TGTGCCAGCAGTTCCCCGGGGATAGCGGGGCACAATGAGCAGTTCTTC
TRBV6-2/TRBV6-3	NA	NA	TRBJ1-5	CASSSRGGRNQPQHF	TGTGCCAGCAGTTCAAGGGGCGGGCGCAATCAGCCCCAGCATTTT
TRBV21-1	NA	NA	TRBJ1-6	CASSKGYGPRTPLHF	TGTGCTAGCAGCAAAGGGTACGGGCCTCGAACACCCCTCCACTTT
TRBV6-1	once	NA	TRBJ2-3	CASSDGPDSTDTQYF	TGTGCCAGCAGTGACGGGCCAGATAGCACAGATACGCAGTATTTT
TRBV4-1	few	NA	TRBJ2-1	CASSPLAGRQFF	TGCGCCAGCAGCCCTCTAGCTGGCCGACAGTTCTTC
TRBV5-1	NA	TRBD2	TRBJ2-3	CASSLAGDPPDTQYF	TGCGCCAGCAGCCTAGCGGGGGACCCACCGGATACGCAGTATTTT
TRBV19	few	NA	TRBJ1-2	CASSTGADYGYTF	TGTGCCAGTAGTACCGGGGCGGACTATGGCTACACCTTC
TRBV2	few	NA	TRBJ1-2	CASKVGDYGYTF	TGTGCCAGCAAGGTCGGAGACTATGGCTACACCTTC
TRBV4-3	NA	NA	TRBJ1-4	CASSQDLVRATNEKLFF	TGCGCCAGCAGCCAAGATCTTGTGCGGGCAACTAATGAAAAACTGTTTTTT
TRBV5-6	NA	TRBD1	TRBJ1-2	CASSLPFLGQGNYGYTF	TGTGCCAGCAGCTTGCCATTTTTGGGACAGGGTAACTATGGCTACACCTTC
TRBV5-1	NA	NA	TRBJ2-5	CASNLEGGEQYF	TGCGCCAGCAACTTGGAGGGCGGAGAGCAGTACTTC
TRBV15	NA	NA	TRBJ2-1	CATSRAPKGSYNEQFF	TGTGCCACCAGCAGAGCGCCGAAAGGCTCCTACAATGAGCAGTTCTTC
TRBV25-1	NA	NA	TRBJ2-1	CASSAPPRVNEQFF	TGTGCCAGCAGTGCCCCGCCAAGGGTTAATGAGCAGTTCTTC
TRBV20-1	few	NA	TRBJ1-4	CSASRSTNENLFF	TGCAGTGCTAGTAGGTCGACTAATGAAAACCTGTTTTTT
TRBV20-1	NA	NA	TRBJ1-2	CSARDLSGAGDGYTF	TGCAGTGCTAGAGATTTATCCGGGGCTGGGGATGGCTACACCTTC
TRBV7-2	NA	NA	TRBJ1-2	CASSLVSRGANYGYTF	TGTGCCAGCAGCTTAGTGTCCAGGGGAGCTAACTATGGCTACACCTTC
TRBV20-1	NA	TRBD2	TRBJ2-7	CSAKGLRRGYNEQYF	TGCAGTGCTAAGGGACTTCGGCGGGGGTACAATGAGCAGTACTTC
TRBV6-5	few	NA	TRBJ2-7	CASSYSAYYEQYF	TGTGCCAGCAGTTACTCGGCCTACTACGAGCAGTACTTC
TRBV29-1	NA	NA	TRBJ2-2	CSVEQGWGTGELFF	TGCAGCGTTGAACAGGGATGGGGGACCGGGGAGCTGTTTTTT
TRBV29-1	NA	TRBD1	TRBJ2-7	CSVSGKGAYEQYF	TGCAGCGTGTCCGGGAAGGGGGCTTACGAGCAGTACTTC
TRBV6-5	NA	NA	TRBJ2-7	CASSPSTGTLYEQYF	TGTGCCAGCAGTCCATCGACGGGGACCCTCTACGAGCAGTACTTC
TRBV15	NA	NA	TRBJ1-2	CATSRRPENYGYTF	TGTGCCACCAGCAGACGTCCGGAAAACTATGGCTACACCTTC
TRBV5-6	NA	NA	TRBJ1-6	CASSFSGGYNSPLHF	TGTGCCAGCAGCTTCAGTGGAGGGTATAATTCACCCCTCCACTTT
TRBV6-5	few	NA	TRBJ1-6	CASGFGVGYNSPLHF	TGTGCCAGCGGATTCGGGGTCGGATATAATTCACCCCTCCACTTT
TRBV2	few	NA	TRBJ1-2	CAGQWGSNYGYTF	TGTGCCGGCCAGTGGGGGTCTAACTATGGCTACACCTTC
TRBV7-2	NA	TRBD2	TRBJ2-1	CASRSASGRGEQFF	TGTGCCAGCAGATCGGCTAGCGGGAGAGGGGAGCAGTTCTTC
TRBV4-1	NA	NA	TRBJ1-1	CASSPRGGRMNTEAFF	TGCGCCAGCAGCCCCAGGGGCGGACGAATGAACACTGAAGCTTTCTTT
TRBV29-1	few	TRBD1	TRBJ2-3	CSVRQGSTDTQYF	TGCAGCGTTAGACAGGGCAGCACAGATACGCAGTATTTT
TRBV12-3/TRBV12-4	NA	TRBD1	TRBJ1-2	CASSQGTVYYYGYTF	TGTGCCAGCAGTCAAGGGACAGTCTATTACTATGGCTACACCTTC